Listed below are T cell receptor beta chains from one sample, sequenced in a study of response to subunit inactivated influenza vaccine. Using its own MiXCR run on the RT-PCR reads, TCRdb lists one record per CDR3 protein. Of roughly 460,000 distinct CDR3 sequences listed, approximately 11% are singletons. The starting material was PBMCs from blood, obtained about 40 days after vaccination. The source of these receptors is a man aged 45-65 years who received an inactivated influenza vaccine. Both conserved end residues are part of each CDR3. D genes are given only for firm matches. The size field is filled for only some rows; it gives once, few, many or a size class.

- | - | TRBJ2-1 | TRBV4-2 | TGTGCCAGCAGCCAAGATTCCCCGCGCAGGGTCAGACACAATGAGCAGTTCTTC | CASSQDSPRRVRHNEQFF
- | many | TRBJ1-1 | TRBV12-3/TRBV12-4 | TGTGCCAGCAGTTTAGATGGCAGCGCCACTGAAGCTTTCTTT | CASSLDGSATEAFF
TRBD1 | many | TRBJ2-7 | TRBV5-1 | TGCGCCAGCAGCTTCGGGACAGGGATCTACGAGCAGTACTTC | CASSFGTGIYEQYF
- | few | TRBJ1-1 | TRBV27 | TGTGCCAGCAGTGGCAGGGGTTATGGGACTGAAGCTTTCTTT | CASSGRGYGTEAFF
- | - | TRBJ2-1 | TRBV7-9 | TGTGCCAGCAGCCCCCTCCCGGGGAGGAGAGACAATGAGCAGTTCTTC | CASSPLPGRRDNEQFF
TRBD2 | few | TRBJ2-2 | TRBV7-9 | TGTGCCAGCAGCCCGGGGACTAGTCCCTGGTCCGGGGAGCTGTTTTTT | CASSPGTSPWSGELFF
TRBD1 | - | TRBJ1-5 | TRBV6-2/TRBV6-3 | TGTGCCAGCAGCTATACAGGGGGCCCTGGACCCCAGCATTTT | CASSYTGGPGPQHF
- | many | TRBJ1-2 | TRBV3-1 | TGTGCCAGCAGGCGCGAATCGGGTGCCAACTATGGCTACACCTTC | CASRRESGANYGYTF
- | few | TRBJ2-5 | TRBV28 | TGTGCCAGCAGTTTAAAGGCACAGGTCCAAGAGACCCAGTACTTC | CASSLKAQVQETQYF
- | few | TRBJ1-5 | TRBV12-3/TRBV12-4 | TGTGCCAGCAATAGGGGCACCAGCAATCAGCCCCAGCATTTT | CASNRGTSNQPQHF
TRBD2 | - | TRBJ2-7 | TRBV7-8 | TGTGCCAGCAGTCGGTGGGGGAGGGAGGACGAGCAGTACTTC | CASSRWGREDEQYF
- | few | TRBJ2-7 | TRBV15 | TGTGCCACCAGCAGAGGAGGCCAGATGGGCGGGCAGTACTTC | CATSRGGQMGGQYF
- | - | TRBJ1-1 | TRBV7-2 | TGTGCCAGCAGCTTAGAGGCAGGGACGGTCACTGAAGCTTTCTTT | CASSLEAGTVTEAFF
- | - | TRBJ2-1 | TRBV6-1 | TGTGCCAGCAGGTCCGCACCATCTTCGTTCAATGAGCAGTTCTTC | CASRSAPSSFNEQFF
TRBD1 | many | TRBJ2-7 | TRBV9 | TGTGCCAGCAGCGCCCTGGGGACAGGGTTCGAGCAGTACTTC | CASSALGTGFEQYF
- | - | TRBJ1-6 | TRBV7-7 | TGTGCTAGCAGCTTAAATGATGATTCACCCCTCCACTTT | CASSLNDDSPLHF
- | many | TRBJ1-1 | TRBV12-3/TRBV12-4 | TGTGCCAGCAGACCGCCCGTTGGGGGTAGAACCACTGAAGCTTTCTTT | CASRPPVGGRTTEAFF
- | few | TRBJ2-5 | TRBV23-1 | TGCGCCAGCAGTCAATGGGGGTGGAGGGAGACCCAGTACTTC | CASSQWGWRETQYF
TRBD1 | many | TRBJ2-7 | TRBV7-2 | TGTGCCAGCAGCCTGGACAGGGCCAACGAGCAGTACTTC | CASSLDRANEQYF
- | - | TRBJ2-7 | TRBV7-2 | TGTGCCAGCAGCCGAGCCGGCGGCCTGGGCCAGTACTTC | CASSRAGGLGQYF
TRBD2 | few | TRBJ2-7 | TRBV7-3 | TGTGCCAGCAGCTTCTCTAGCGGGGACTACGAGCAGTACTTC | CASSFSSGDYEQYF
- | many | TRBJ2-7 | TRBV5-5 | TGTGCCAGCAGCTCCCGGACTGACGAGCAGTACTTC | CASSSRTDEQYF
- | - | TRBJ2-4 | TRBV2 | TGTGCCAGCAGTGACCTAATTTCTGAGAACATTCAGTACTTC | CASSDLISENIQYF
- | few | TRBJ2-5 | TRBV29-1 | TGCAGCGTTCGCGGGACAGCAACTCCTTCGACAGAGACCCAGTACTTC | CSVRGTATPSTETQYF
- | many | TRBJ1-1 | TRBV25-1 | TGTGCCAGCAGTGAACAGGGCGGGAGCCCGGACACTGAAGCTTTCTTT | CASSEQGGSPDTEAFF
TRBD1 | many | TRBJ1-6 | TRBV4-3 | TGCGCCAGCAGCCAAGATCCAACAGGGGAAGGACCCCTCCACTTT | CASSQDPTGEGPLHF
- | - | TRBJ2-6 | TRBV6-1 | TGTGCCAGCAGTGAACCTATCTCTGGGGCCAACGTCCTGACTTTC | CASSEPISGANVLTF
- | - | TRBJ2-7 | TRBV3-1 | TGTGCCAGCAGCCAAGGGCGTCTAGCATCCTACGAGCAGTGCTTC | CASSQGRLASYEQCF
TRBD2 | - | TRBJ2-3 | TRBV10-3 | TGTGCCATCAGTGGAGCGGGGGATACGCAGTATTTT | CAISGAGDTQYF
- | few | TRBJ2-3 | TRBV11-2 | TGTGCCAGCAGCTTAGTTCCGGGGCGGGACCCCGGGGCCGGCACAGATACGCAGTATTTT | CASSLVPGRDPGAGTDTQYF
- | - | TRBJ2-2 | TRBV7-6 | TGTGCCAGCAGCTTAGACGCAGGGACCGGGGAGCTGTTTTTT | CASSLDAGTGELFF
- | - | TRBJ1-2 | TRBV6-5 | TGTGCCAGCAGTAACCAAGGGGGCTATGGCTACACCTTC | CASSNQGGYGYTF
- | - | TRBJ2-5 | TRBV9 | TGTGCCAGCAGCGTAGGGGGGGTTGGTCACCAAGAGACCCAGTACTTC | CASSVGGVGHQETQYF
TRBD2 | - | TRBJ2-1 | TRBV4-3 | TGCGCCAGCAGCCCCTCGGCCGGGAGGTTTGTCGATGAGCAGTTCTTC | CASSPSAGRFVDEQFF
- | few | TRBJ2-5 | TRBV3-1 | TGTGCCAGCAGCCAGGTTGGGGGGGCTCTTGCAGAGACCCAGTACTTC | CASSQVGGALAETQYF
- | few | TRBJ1-4 | TRBV30 | TGTGCCTCTTCTACCGGGCCGACGAGTCAACTGTTTTTT | CASSTGPTSQLFF
- | few | TRBJ2-1 | TRBV3-1 | TGTGCCAGCAGCCAAGGGGCAGGGGCCTACAATGAGCAGTTCTTC | CASSQGAGAYNEQFF
TRBD2 | few | TRBJ2-7 | TRBV27 | TGTGCCAGCAGTTTAAGGACAGGGGGCGCACGGACTAGCGGGAGCTACGAGCAGTACTTC | CASSLRTGGARTSGSYEQYF
- | many | TRBJ1-5 | TRBV6-1 | TGTGCCACCCGGGTGACAGGCAATAGCAATCAGCCCCAGCATTTT | CATRVTGNSNQPQHF
TRBD1 | - | TRBJ1-2 | TRBV7-2 | TGTGCCAGCAGCTCCCCGGACAGGGCCGGCGGCTACACCTTC | CASSSPDRAGGYTF
- | - | TRBJ2-7 | TRBV3-1 | TGTGCCAGCAGCCAAACCTCCTACGAGCAGTACTTC | CASSQTSYEQYF
TRBD2 | - | TRBJ2-7 | TRBV4-2 | TGTGCCAGCAGCCCCAGGGGACTAGCGGGAGTCAACGAGCAGTACTTC | CASSPRGLAGVNEQYF
TRBD1 | few | TRBJ2-7 | TRBV11-1 | TGTGCCAGCAGTTTGGACAGGGACTTATACGAGCAGTACTTC | CASSLDRDLYEQYF
TRBD2 | many | TRBJ2-1 | TRBV7-8 | TGTGCCAGCAGCCAAGAGAGCGGGGGGATTTACAATGAGCAGTTCTTC | CASSQESGGIYNEQFF